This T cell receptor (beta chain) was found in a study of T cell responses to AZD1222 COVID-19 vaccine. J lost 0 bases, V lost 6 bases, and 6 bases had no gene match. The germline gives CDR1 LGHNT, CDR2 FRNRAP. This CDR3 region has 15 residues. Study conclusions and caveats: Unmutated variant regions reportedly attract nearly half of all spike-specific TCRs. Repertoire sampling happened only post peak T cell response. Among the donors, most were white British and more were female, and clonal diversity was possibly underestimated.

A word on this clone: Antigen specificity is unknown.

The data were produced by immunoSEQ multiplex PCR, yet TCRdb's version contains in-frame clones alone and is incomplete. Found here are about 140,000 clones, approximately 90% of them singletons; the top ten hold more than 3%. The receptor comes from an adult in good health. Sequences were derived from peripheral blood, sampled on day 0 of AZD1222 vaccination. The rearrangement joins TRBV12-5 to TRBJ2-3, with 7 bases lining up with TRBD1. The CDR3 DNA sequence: TGTGCTAGTGGACTCCGGGACAGCAGCACAGATACGCAGTATTTT. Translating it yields CASGLRDSSTDTQYF.